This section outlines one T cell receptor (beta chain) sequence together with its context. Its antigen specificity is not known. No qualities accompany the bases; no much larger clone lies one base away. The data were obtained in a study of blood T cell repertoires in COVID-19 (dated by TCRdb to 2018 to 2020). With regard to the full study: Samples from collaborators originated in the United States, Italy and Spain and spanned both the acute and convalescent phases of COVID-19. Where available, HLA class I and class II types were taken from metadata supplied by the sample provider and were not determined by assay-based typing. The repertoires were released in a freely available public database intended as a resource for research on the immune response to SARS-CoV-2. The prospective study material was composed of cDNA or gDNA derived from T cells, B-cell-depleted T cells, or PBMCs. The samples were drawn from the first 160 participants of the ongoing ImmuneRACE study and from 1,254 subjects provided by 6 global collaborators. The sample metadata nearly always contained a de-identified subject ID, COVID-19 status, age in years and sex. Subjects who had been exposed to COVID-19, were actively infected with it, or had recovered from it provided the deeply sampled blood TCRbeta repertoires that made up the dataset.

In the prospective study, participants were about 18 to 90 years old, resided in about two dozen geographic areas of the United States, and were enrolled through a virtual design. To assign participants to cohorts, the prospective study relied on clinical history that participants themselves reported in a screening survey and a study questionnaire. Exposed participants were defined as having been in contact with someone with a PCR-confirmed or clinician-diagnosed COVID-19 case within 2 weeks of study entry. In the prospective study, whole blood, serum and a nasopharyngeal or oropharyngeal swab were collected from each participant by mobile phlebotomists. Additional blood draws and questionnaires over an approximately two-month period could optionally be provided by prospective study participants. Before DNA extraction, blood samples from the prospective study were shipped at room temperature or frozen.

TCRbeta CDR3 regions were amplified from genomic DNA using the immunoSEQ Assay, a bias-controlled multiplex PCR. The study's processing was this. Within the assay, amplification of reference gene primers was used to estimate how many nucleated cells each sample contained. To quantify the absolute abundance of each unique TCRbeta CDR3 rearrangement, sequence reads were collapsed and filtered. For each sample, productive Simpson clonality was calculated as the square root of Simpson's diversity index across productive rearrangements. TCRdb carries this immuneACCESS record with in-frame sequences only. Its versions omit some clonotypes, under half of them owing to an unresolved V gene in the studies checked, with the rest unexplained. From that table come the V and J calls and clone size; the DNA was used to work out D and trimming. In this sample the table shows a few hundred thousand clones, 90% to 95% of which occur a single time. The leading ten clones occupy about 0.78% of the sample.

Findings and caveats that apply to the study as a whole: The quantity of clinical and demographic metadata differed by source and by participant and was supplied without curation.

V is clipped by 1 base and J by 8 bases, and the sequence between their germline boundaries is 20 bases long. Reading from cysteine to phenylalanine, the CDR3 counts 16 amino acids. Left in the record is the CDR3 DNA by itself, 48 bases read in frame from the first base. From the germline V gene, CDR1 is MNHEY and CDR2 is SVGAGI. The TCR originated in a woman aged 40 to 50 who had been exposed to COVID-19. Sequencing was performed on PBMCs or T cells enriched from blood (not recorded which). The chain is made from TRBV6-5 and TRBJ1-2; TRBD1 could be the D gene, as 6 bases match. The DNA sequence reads TGTGCCAGCAGTTACTTACAGGGCGGGCTAATGGAGGGCTACACCTTC. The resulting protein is CASSYLQGGLMEGYTF.